Shown below are 29 T cell receptor beta chains from a single sample sequenced in a study of vaccination and CD4 T cells after COVID-19. An Oncomine TCR Beta short-read assay was used to sequence the DNA from cultured CD4+ T cells. TCRdb ran MiXCR on the PCR reads and lists one entry per CDR3 protein. This table has about 600 distinct CDR3 sequences, around 9.9% appearing once. The antigens of these receptors remain unknown. Stated treatment: roughly ten-day PBMC culture with coronavirus spike peptide pools or control peptides (ViraFEST assay). The unexposed donor's CD4+ T cells were collected before the COVID-19 pandemic (2011-2018). The sample comprised CD4+ T cells from blood, cultured in vitro. The receptors originated from a human donor in good health.

This clonotype showed up just a few times. This rearrangement joins TRBV5-1 to TRBJ2-7, with 10 bases aligning to TRBD1. The CDR3 is made up of 15 amino acids. Trimming cost V 5 bases and J 5 bases; bases outside gene matches: 10. The germline V gene has CDR1 SGHRS and CDR2 YFSETQ. The CDR3, as DNA: TGCGCCAGCAGTTGGGGTCCGGGACAGGGGAACGAGCAGTACTTC. This translates into CASSWGPGQGNEQYF.

By share, this clonotype ranks as medium-sized (0.01 to 0.1%). The chain uses TRBV20-1 and TRBJ1-4; no clear D. The CDR3 spans 13 residues. Germline values: CDR1 DFQATT, CDR2 SNEGSKA (reference sequence). Trimming took off 1 base at V and 3 bases at J, with 6 bases between the two ends. CDR3 protein: CSARAGSNEKLFF. The CDR3, as DNA: TGCAGTGCTAGAGCCGGTTCTAATGAAAAACTGTTTTTT.

In its sample, this clonotype is large. The genes are TRBV25-1 and TRBJ1-2; 10 bases agree with TRBD1. Trimming took 4 bases from V and 7 from J; bases not matched to a gene: 9. The CDR3 contains 15 residues. Germline CDR1 is MGHDK and CDR2 is SYGVNS. CDR3 bases: TGTGCCAGCAGTGTCCCGGGACAGGGGCTGGGTGGCTACACCTTC. Protein product: CASSVPGQGLGGYTF.

This clonotype is large in the sample. This chain links TRBV28 with TRBJ1-5; D is unclear. Trimming left V 5 bases short and J 3 bases short, with 5 bases between. Germline V gene lookup returns CDR1 MDHEN and CDR2 SYDVKM. The CDR3 loop spans 12 amino acids. This CDR3 reads CASSKPNQPQHF. DNA for the CDR3: TGTGCCAGCAGTAAACCCAATCAGCCCCAGCATTTT.

Judged by abundance, this clonotype is large. The chain has TRBV10-2 and TRBJ1-1, with D maybe TRBD1 (6 bases). Germline loops: CDR1 WSHSY, CDR2 SAAADI. The CDR3 length is 14 residues. V dropped 6 bases and J dropped 5 bases, with 16 bases sitting between them. Written as DNA, the CDR3 is TGCGCCAGCAGCATCGGGGGGGGCCCAACTGAAGCTTTCTTT. Translated, it gives CASSIGGGPTEAFF.

The rearrangement uses TRBV29-1 and TRBJ2-1; no clear D. V was pared by 7 bases and J by 7 bases, with 26 bases between. This CDR3 has 16 amino acids. In germline, CDR1 is SQVTM, CDR2 ANQGSEA. The CDR3 region is CSAQGGLGVGTNEQFF. In nucleotides, the CDR3 is TGCAGCGCCCAAGGCGGCTTAGGAGTGGGTACAAATGAGCAGTTCTTC.

This clonotype is deemed large. The chain combines TRBV28 with TRBJ1-5; no firm D call. CDR3 length: 13 residues. Germline V gene sequence: CDR1 MDHEN, CDR2 SYDVKM. Trimming shortened V by 2 bases and J by 9 bases, and 11 bases separated the two germline ends. The CDR3 nucleotides are TGTGCCAGCAGTTTAGGCAGGCAGCCGCCCCAGCATTTT. Translated: CASSLGRQPPQHF.

This clonotype is categorized as medium-sized (0.01 to 0.1%). The rearrangement links TRBV9 to TRBJ1-5; D perhaps matches TRBD1 (5 bases). V was cut by 3 bases and J by 0 bases, with 10 bases left in between. Germline values: CDR1 SGDLS, CDR2 YYNGEE. This CDR3 comprises 15 residues. The CDR3 bases are TGTGCCAGCAGCGAACAGGATCCTAGCAATCAGCCCCAGCATTTT. Protein product: CASSEQDPSNQPQHF.

This clonotype is judged large. V gene TRBV12-3 or TRBV12-4 combines with J gene TRBJ1-5, with D perhaps matching TRBD1 (5 bases). The CDR3 has 17 amino acids. V was cut by 6 bases and J by 7 bases, with 25 bases left in between. CDR3 DNA: TGTGCCAGCAGCCAAACCTCCGCCGGGCCGAGGGGACAGCCCCAGCATTTT. Amino acids: CASSQTSAGPRGQPQHF.

In its sample, this clonotype is large. V usage is TRBV7-6 and J usage is TRBJ2-3, with 15 bases fitting TRBD2. From germline, CDR1 is SGHVS and CDR2 FNYEAQ. The junction had 6 bases not matched to a gene; V was cut back by 5 bases and J by 3 bases. The CDR3 runs 17 residues. The chain's CDR3 is CASSPVGTSGGTDTQYF. For the CDR3, the DNA is TGTGCCAGCAGCCCAGTCGGGACTAGCGGGGGGACAGATACGCAGTATTTT.

This clonotype is termed large. The gene calls are TRBV7-3 and TRBJ1-5; D is possibly TRBD1 (6 bases). CDR1 is SGHTA, CDR2 FQGTGA, per germline. V gave up 3 bases and J gave up 7 bases, with 10 bases separating them. CDR3 length equals 13 residues. The CDR3 loop reads CASSFGGGQPQHF. The CDR3 coding sequence is TGTGCCAGCAGCTTTGGGGGGGGCCAGCCCCAGCATTTT.

This clonotype ranks as large (0.1 to 1%). This sequence joins TRBV10-3 and TRBJ2-6; TRBD2 is a possible D gene (6 bases). Trimming pared 10 bases from V and 3 bases from J, leaving 10 bases between. The germline V gene has CDR1 ENHRY and CDR2 SYGVKD. This CDR3 comprises 13 residues. CDR3: CATRAGGANVLTF. CDR3 sequence (DNA): TGTGCCACCCGAGCGGGTGGGGCCAACGTCCTGACTTTC.

This clonotype is large. In DNA, the CDR3 is TGTGCCAGCAGCTTAGGCTCGACAGGAGACTATGGCTACACCTTC. Encoded protein: CASSLGSTGDYGYTF. The chain joins TRBV7-9 to TRBJ1-2; maybe TRBD1 (6 bases). The CDR3 sequence is 15 residues long. V gave up 1 base and J gave up 3 bases, with 12 bases separating them. From germline, CDR1 is SEHNR and CDR2 FQNEAQ (reference sequence).

In its sample, this clonotype is large. The CDR3 is CASSLTGGYMSTEAFF. The CDR3 DNA follows: TGTGCCAGCAGTTTAACAGGGGGCTATATGAGCACTGAAGCTTTCTTT. The V call is TRBV6-5, the J call TRBJ1-1; 9 bases match TRBD1. The CDR3 spans 16 residues. The ends lost 4 bases at V and 4 bases at J; junction bases unmatched: 10. Germline CDR1 is MNHEY and CDR2 is SVGAGI.

This clonotype is large within its sample. V usage is TRBV7-3 and J usage is TRBJ2-2; D gene uncertain. Germline V gene data show CDR1 as SGHTA and CDR2 as FQGTGA. Trimming left V 4 bases short and J 5 bases short, with 8 bases between. The CDR3 runs 13 residues. The CDR3 reads CASSSRPTGELFF. The CDR3 DNA reads as TGTGCCAGCAGCTCCAGGCCTACCGGGGAGCTGTTTTTT.

The CDR3 nucleotides read TGCGCCAGCAGCTTGGGGGCAGGGTGGGAAGATACGCAGTATTTT. Translation gives CASSLGAGWEDTQYF. The chain joins TRBV5-1 to TRBJ2-3; D perhaps matches TRBD1 (5 bases). Germline CDR1 SGHRS, CDR2 YFSETQ. The CDR3 covers 15 residues. The V end lost 0 bases, the J end lost 5 bases, and 13 bases lay between the germline ends.

This clonotype was seen a few times. The chain has TRBV12-3 or TRBV12-4 and TRBJ2-6, with unresolved D. The CDR3 is made up of 15 amino acids. Trimming left V 5 bases short and J 2 bases short, with 10 bases between. CDR3 amino acids: CASSPTLPGANVLTF. CDR3 DNA: TGTGCCAGCAGTCCGACTCTCCCTGGGGCCAACGTCCTGACTTTC.

This clonotype is termed large (0.1 to 1%). This chain connects TRBV20-1 to TRBJ2-1, with 8 bases lining up with TRBD2. CDR1 and CDR2 from the germline V gene are DFQATT and SNEGSKA (reference sequence). V shed 5 bases, J shed 3 bases, and the junction held 9 bases outside the gene matches. The CDR3 consists of 15 residues. This chain's CDR3 is CSAPRSAGGYNEQFF. CDR3 coding DNA: TGCAGTGCTCCCCGTTCGGCGGGAGGCTACAATGAGCAGTTCTTC.

By sample fraction, this clonotype is large. The chain joins TRBV11-2 to TRBJ1-5; unclear D gene. The CDR3 sequence is 13 residues long. Germline CDR1 is SGHAT and CDR2 is FQNNGV. Trimming left V 0 bases short and J 6 bases short, with 6 bases between. The CDR3, as DNA: TGTGCCAGCAGCTTAGATCGTAGTCAGCCCCAGCATTTT. Protein product: CASSLDRSQPQHF.

For the CDR3, the DNA is TGCAGTGCTAGAGATTTAGACCTGACGGAAGAAAAACTGTTTTTT. Translation: CSARDLDLTEEKLFF. This sequence joins TRBV20-1 and TRBJ1-4; no definite D call. With 0 bases removed from V and 8 bases from J, the gap between germline ends came to 16 bases. The germline V gene encodes CDR1 DFQATT and CDR2 SNEGSKA (reference sequence). CDR3 length: 15 residues.

This clonotype ranks as medium-sized. The rearrangement joins TRBV28 to TRBJ2-7; TRBD1 or TRBD2 may be the D gene (5 bases each). This CDR3 has 18 amino acids. V was clipped by 5 bases and J by 1 base, with 24 bases between them. Germline CDR1 is MDHEN and CDR2 is SYDVKM. For the CDR3, the DNA is TGTGCCAGCAGTCGGACGACCGGGTGGGACGGACATTCCTACGAGCAGTACTTC. Protein: CASSRTTGWDGHSYEQYF.

By frequency in the sample, this clonotype is large. This rearrangement joins TRBV10-1 to TRBJ1-1, with 9 bases lining up with TRBD1. V trimming: 8 bases; J trimming: 6 bases; junction bases outside the gene matches: 10. The germline V gene has CDR1 WNHNN and CDR2 SYGVQD (reference sequence). CDR3 length equals 14 residues. As DNA, the CDR3 is TGCGCCAGCTCGGACAGGGGATTGGGGGCTGAAGCTTTCTTT. Its translation: CASSDRGLGAEAFF.

This rearrangement joins TRBV4-3 to TRBJ2-1; 8 nucleotides line up with TRBD2. Trimming cost V 0 bases and J 3 bases; bases outside gene matches: 4. There are 16 residues in the CDR3. Germline CDR1 and CDR2: LGHNA and YSLEER. CDR3 amino acids: CASSQDSGGFYNEQFF. The CDR3 DNA is TGCGCCAGCAGCCAAGATTCGGGGGGGTTCTACAATGAGCAGTTCTTC.

A note on this clonotype: A much more abundant neighbour one base away suggests this may be a read error. The chain employs TRBV19 and TRBJ1-6; D unclear. CDR1 and CDR2 (germline): LNHDA, SQIVND (reference sequence). This CDR3 region has 13 residues. The DNA for the CDR3 is TGTGCCGGTAGTCCCGACCCGGGTCGAGCCCTCCACTTT. As protein: CAGSPDPGRALHF.

Relative to its sample, this clonotype is large (0.1 to 1%). V is TRBV7-8 and J is TRBJ1-1, with D unclear. This CDR3 contains 14 residues. Germline V CDR1 and CDR2: SGHVS, FQNEAQ. Trimming cost V 1 base and J 7 bases, with 13 bases left between them. The CDR3 sequence is CASSLDGRRNEAFF. CDR3 coding DNA: TGTGCCAGCAGCTTAGACGGGAGACGAAATGAAGCTTTCTTT.

This clonotype has just a few counts. V and J are TRBV5-1 and TRBJ2-3; 10 nucleotides align to TRBD2. The CDR3 extends over 14 amino acids. From germline, CDR1 is SGHRS and CDR2 YFSETQ. V lost 4 bases to trimming and J lost 5 bases; unmatched junction nucleotides: 4. This CDR3 is CASSPWTSGDTQYF. The CDR3 DNA reads TGCGCCAGCAGCCCCTGGACTAGCGGAGATACGCAGTATTTT. Filled out from reference TRBV5-1 and TRBJ2-3, the complete variable domain reads KAGVTQTPRYLIKTRGQQVTLSCSPISGHRSVSWYQQTPGQGLQFLFEYFSETQRNKGNFPGRFSGRQFSNSRSEMNVSTLELGDSALYLCASSPWTSGDTQYFGPGTRLTVL.

This clonotype was observed once. A much larger clone differs from this one at a single base, so this may be a read error. CDR3 loop: CAGSWDRGQPQHF. The CDR3 DNA reads as TGTGCCGGCAGTTGGGACAGGGGACAGCCCCAGCATTTT. The J gene is TRBJ1-5, the V gene TRBV12-3 or TRBV12-4, with 10 positions matching TRBD1. This CDR3 has 13 residues.

This clonotype counts as medium-sized. The chain has TRBV4-1 and TRBJ1-2; D is possibly TRBD1 (5 bases). Trimming removed 1 base at V and 4 bases at J, with 16 bases between. CDR1 MGHRA and CDR2 YSYEKL come from the germline V gene. This CDR3 region has 16 residues. The CDR3 nucleotides read TGCGCCAGCAGCCAAGGGGCAAGTCCCGGGGGCTATGGCTACACCTTC. It translates to CASSQGASPGGYGYTF.

In its sample, this clonotype ranks as medium-sized. The chain employs TRBV4-1 and TRBJ1-2, with 12 positions matching TRBD1. V lost 1 base to trimming and J lost 13 bases; unmatched junction nucleotides: 7. This CDR3 is 14 amino acids long. Germline CDR1 reads MGHRA; CDR2 reads YSYEKL. In DNA form, the CDR3 reads TGCGCCAGCAGCCAAGGGGGACAGGGGGCTGACACCACCTTC. This sequence encodes CASSQGGQGADTTF.